This entry features one T cell receptor beta chain sequence. Its matching antigen is unknown. The data originate from a study of response to subunit inactivated influenza vaccine. Points from the study as a whole: Every seasonal influenza vaccination brings in few new T cells, the authors suggested.

MiXCR was run by TCRdb on the RT-PCR reads, yielding one entry per CDR3 protein. The profile shows more than 400,000 distinct CDR3 sequences, under 8.5% of them singletons. With V trimmed by 0 bases and J by 6 bases, 13 bases remained unmatched. CDR1 is SGHTA, CDR2 FQGNSA, per germline. The CDR3 contains 18 residues. This sequence originates from a man aged 45 to 70 who received an inactivated influenza vaccine. The chain joins TRBV7-2 to TRBJ2-2, with 7 bases matching TRBD1. Source: PBMCs from blood, taken less than 25 months after vaccination. The CDR3, as DNA: TGTGCCAGCAGCTTAGCCCCATCCCAGACAGGGTTAGCCGGGGAGCTGTTTTTT. It codes for CASSLAPSQTGLAGELFF.